The 8 T cell receptor beta chains reported below all come from one sample, sequenced in a study of identical twins. Using its own MiXCR run on the 5' RACE reads, TCRdb lists one record per CDR3 protein. The sample includes a few hundred thousand distinct CDR3 sequences, approximately 10% seen only once; the top ten take approximately 3.2%. These data were also reused for a study on yellow fever vaccine responses in identical twins.

The sequenced sample was PBMCs. These receptors all stem from a woman aged 18-29 years in good health.

With respect to this clonotype: At one boundary the junction diverges from the germline segment, which might be a read error. The chain joins TRBV7-7 to TRBJ2-1, with 11 bases fitting TRBD2. CDR3 size: 15 residues. Per the germline V gene, CDR1 is SSHAT and CDR2 is FNYEAQ (reference sequence). Here the CDR3 reads CASSLDLAGGNEQFF. In nucleotides, the CDR3 is TGTGCTAGCAGCTTAGACCTAGCGGGAGGCAATGAGCAGTTCTTC. Drawing the rest from reference TRBV7-7 and TRBJ2-1, the complete variable domain is GAGVSQSPRYKVTKRGQDVTLRCDPISSHATLYWYQQALGQGPEFLTYFNYEAQPDKSGLPSDRFSAERPEGSISTLTIQRTEQRDSAMYRCASSLDLAGGNEQFFGPGTRLTVL.

A few counts support this clonotype. The V gene is TRBV5-1, the J gene TRBJ2-2, with D perhaps given as TRBD1 or TRBD2 (5 bases each). Deletions cut 3 bases from V and 0 bases from J, with 12 bases between. Germline V CDR1 and CDR2: SGHRS, YFSETQ. The CDR3 sequence is 16 residues long. The CDR3 region is CASSSGRLTNTGELFF. The DNA for the CDR3 is TGCGCCAGCAGCTCGGGACGCTTAACGAACACCGGGGAGCTGTTTTTT.

V usage is TRBV7-2 and J usage is TRBJ2-1; no definite D call. V lost 1 base and J 3 bases, leaving 10 bases between the germline ends. The CDR3 runs 15 residues. The germline V gene has CDR1 SGHTA and CDR2 FQGNSA. The CDR3 is CASSLGYTIYNEQFF. The CDR3 DNA is TGTGCCAGCAGCTTAGGCTATACGATCTACAATGAGCAGTTCTTC.

In this sample, this clonotype turned up a few times. The J gene is TRBJ1-2, the V gene TRBV12-3 or TRBV12-4; D possibly corresponds to TRBD1 (5 bases). V lost 7 bases, J lost 4 bases, and 10 bases lay in between. The CDR3 spans 12 residues. This CDR3 is CASTGRVYGYTF. The CDR3 coding sequence is TGTGCCAGCACCGGCAGGGTCTATGGCTACACCTTC.

This clonotype was detected many times. V usage is TRBV10-3 and J usage is TRBJ2-3; no clear D gene. This CDR3 is 11 amino acids long. Trimming stripped 0 bases from V and 6 bases from J, with 1 base between. The germline CDR1 and CDR2 sequences are ENHRY and SYGVKD. Here the CDR3 DNA reads TGTGCCATCAGTGAGTCGGATACGCAGTATTTT. This sequence encodes CAISESDTQYF.

This chain joins TRBV19 and TRBJ1-2; the D gene is possibly TRBD1 (6 bases). V shed 3 bases and J shed 0 bases, with 11 bases lying between them. The CDR3 spans 15 residues. Germline V gene sequence: CDR1 LNHDA, CDR2 SQIVND (reference sequence). As DNA, the CDR3 is TGTGCCAGTAGTATCCGGGGGGGCGCTAACTATGGCTACACCTTC. Amino acids: CASSIRGGANYGYTF. The whole variable domain, filled in from reference TRBV19 and TRBJ1-2, reads DGGITQSPKYLFRKEGQNVTLSCEQNLNHDAMYWYRQDPGQGLRLIYYSQIVNDFQKGDIAEGYSVSREKKESFPLTVTSAQKNPTAFYLCASSIRGGANYGYTFGSGTRLTVV.

This clonotype was seen more than once but under ten times. This CDR3 is CASSFGGPDTGELFF. The CDR3 coding sequence is TGTGCCAGCAGTTTTGGGGGACCGGACACCGGGGAGCTGTTTTTT. The chain joins TRBV28 to TRBJ2-2; D might be TRBD1 or TRBD2, each matching 5 bases. The CDR3 extends over 15 amino acids. V was cut by 3 bases and J by 3 bases, with 11 bases left in between. CDR1 is MDHEN, CDR2 SYDVKM, per germline.

This clonotype was seen more than once but under ten times. The chain links TRBV28 to TRBJ2-3; possible D gene TRBD2, 6 bases. Germline V gives CDR1 MDHEN, CDR2 SYDVKM. The V end lost 9 bases, the J end lost 8 bases, and 21 bases lay between the germline ends. The CDR3 runs to 14 residues. CDR3: CASAGRTDRSTQYF. The CDR3 nucleotides are TGTGCCAGTGCGGGACGGACCGATAGATCTACGCAGTATTTT.